The T cell receptor (beta chain) described here comes from a study of CD8+ T cells in alopecia areata. This clone was detected only a few times. Its antigen is as yet unknown. cDNA reverse transcribed from extracted RNA served as the sequencing template. TCRdb's table, derived via immunoSEQ multiplex PCR, lists solely in-frame clones and lacks some. The table includes 150,000 to 200,000 clones, approximately 67% detected once. As for treatment: oral pan-JAK inhibitor, 5-10 mg twice daily. Alopecia areata patients had lesional scalp punch biopsies and peripheral blood taken from them. Study observations and caveats: Sequenced scalp T cells also include alphabeta T cells resident in normal skin.

This clonotype was sampled from a human donor with alopecia areata. Source: CD4+ T cells sorted from blood, taken around week 50, from a patient treated with tofacitinib.

The CDR3 region is CAIMKGMNTEAFF. The DNA of the CDR3 is TGTGCCATCATGAAGGGAATGAACACTGAAGCTTTCTTT. This chain joins TRBV10-3 and TRBJ1-1; D is undetermined. Germline V gives CDR1 ENHRY, CDR2 SYGVKD. This CDR3 contains 13 residues. V gave up 7 bases and J gave up 0 bases, with 9 bases separating them.